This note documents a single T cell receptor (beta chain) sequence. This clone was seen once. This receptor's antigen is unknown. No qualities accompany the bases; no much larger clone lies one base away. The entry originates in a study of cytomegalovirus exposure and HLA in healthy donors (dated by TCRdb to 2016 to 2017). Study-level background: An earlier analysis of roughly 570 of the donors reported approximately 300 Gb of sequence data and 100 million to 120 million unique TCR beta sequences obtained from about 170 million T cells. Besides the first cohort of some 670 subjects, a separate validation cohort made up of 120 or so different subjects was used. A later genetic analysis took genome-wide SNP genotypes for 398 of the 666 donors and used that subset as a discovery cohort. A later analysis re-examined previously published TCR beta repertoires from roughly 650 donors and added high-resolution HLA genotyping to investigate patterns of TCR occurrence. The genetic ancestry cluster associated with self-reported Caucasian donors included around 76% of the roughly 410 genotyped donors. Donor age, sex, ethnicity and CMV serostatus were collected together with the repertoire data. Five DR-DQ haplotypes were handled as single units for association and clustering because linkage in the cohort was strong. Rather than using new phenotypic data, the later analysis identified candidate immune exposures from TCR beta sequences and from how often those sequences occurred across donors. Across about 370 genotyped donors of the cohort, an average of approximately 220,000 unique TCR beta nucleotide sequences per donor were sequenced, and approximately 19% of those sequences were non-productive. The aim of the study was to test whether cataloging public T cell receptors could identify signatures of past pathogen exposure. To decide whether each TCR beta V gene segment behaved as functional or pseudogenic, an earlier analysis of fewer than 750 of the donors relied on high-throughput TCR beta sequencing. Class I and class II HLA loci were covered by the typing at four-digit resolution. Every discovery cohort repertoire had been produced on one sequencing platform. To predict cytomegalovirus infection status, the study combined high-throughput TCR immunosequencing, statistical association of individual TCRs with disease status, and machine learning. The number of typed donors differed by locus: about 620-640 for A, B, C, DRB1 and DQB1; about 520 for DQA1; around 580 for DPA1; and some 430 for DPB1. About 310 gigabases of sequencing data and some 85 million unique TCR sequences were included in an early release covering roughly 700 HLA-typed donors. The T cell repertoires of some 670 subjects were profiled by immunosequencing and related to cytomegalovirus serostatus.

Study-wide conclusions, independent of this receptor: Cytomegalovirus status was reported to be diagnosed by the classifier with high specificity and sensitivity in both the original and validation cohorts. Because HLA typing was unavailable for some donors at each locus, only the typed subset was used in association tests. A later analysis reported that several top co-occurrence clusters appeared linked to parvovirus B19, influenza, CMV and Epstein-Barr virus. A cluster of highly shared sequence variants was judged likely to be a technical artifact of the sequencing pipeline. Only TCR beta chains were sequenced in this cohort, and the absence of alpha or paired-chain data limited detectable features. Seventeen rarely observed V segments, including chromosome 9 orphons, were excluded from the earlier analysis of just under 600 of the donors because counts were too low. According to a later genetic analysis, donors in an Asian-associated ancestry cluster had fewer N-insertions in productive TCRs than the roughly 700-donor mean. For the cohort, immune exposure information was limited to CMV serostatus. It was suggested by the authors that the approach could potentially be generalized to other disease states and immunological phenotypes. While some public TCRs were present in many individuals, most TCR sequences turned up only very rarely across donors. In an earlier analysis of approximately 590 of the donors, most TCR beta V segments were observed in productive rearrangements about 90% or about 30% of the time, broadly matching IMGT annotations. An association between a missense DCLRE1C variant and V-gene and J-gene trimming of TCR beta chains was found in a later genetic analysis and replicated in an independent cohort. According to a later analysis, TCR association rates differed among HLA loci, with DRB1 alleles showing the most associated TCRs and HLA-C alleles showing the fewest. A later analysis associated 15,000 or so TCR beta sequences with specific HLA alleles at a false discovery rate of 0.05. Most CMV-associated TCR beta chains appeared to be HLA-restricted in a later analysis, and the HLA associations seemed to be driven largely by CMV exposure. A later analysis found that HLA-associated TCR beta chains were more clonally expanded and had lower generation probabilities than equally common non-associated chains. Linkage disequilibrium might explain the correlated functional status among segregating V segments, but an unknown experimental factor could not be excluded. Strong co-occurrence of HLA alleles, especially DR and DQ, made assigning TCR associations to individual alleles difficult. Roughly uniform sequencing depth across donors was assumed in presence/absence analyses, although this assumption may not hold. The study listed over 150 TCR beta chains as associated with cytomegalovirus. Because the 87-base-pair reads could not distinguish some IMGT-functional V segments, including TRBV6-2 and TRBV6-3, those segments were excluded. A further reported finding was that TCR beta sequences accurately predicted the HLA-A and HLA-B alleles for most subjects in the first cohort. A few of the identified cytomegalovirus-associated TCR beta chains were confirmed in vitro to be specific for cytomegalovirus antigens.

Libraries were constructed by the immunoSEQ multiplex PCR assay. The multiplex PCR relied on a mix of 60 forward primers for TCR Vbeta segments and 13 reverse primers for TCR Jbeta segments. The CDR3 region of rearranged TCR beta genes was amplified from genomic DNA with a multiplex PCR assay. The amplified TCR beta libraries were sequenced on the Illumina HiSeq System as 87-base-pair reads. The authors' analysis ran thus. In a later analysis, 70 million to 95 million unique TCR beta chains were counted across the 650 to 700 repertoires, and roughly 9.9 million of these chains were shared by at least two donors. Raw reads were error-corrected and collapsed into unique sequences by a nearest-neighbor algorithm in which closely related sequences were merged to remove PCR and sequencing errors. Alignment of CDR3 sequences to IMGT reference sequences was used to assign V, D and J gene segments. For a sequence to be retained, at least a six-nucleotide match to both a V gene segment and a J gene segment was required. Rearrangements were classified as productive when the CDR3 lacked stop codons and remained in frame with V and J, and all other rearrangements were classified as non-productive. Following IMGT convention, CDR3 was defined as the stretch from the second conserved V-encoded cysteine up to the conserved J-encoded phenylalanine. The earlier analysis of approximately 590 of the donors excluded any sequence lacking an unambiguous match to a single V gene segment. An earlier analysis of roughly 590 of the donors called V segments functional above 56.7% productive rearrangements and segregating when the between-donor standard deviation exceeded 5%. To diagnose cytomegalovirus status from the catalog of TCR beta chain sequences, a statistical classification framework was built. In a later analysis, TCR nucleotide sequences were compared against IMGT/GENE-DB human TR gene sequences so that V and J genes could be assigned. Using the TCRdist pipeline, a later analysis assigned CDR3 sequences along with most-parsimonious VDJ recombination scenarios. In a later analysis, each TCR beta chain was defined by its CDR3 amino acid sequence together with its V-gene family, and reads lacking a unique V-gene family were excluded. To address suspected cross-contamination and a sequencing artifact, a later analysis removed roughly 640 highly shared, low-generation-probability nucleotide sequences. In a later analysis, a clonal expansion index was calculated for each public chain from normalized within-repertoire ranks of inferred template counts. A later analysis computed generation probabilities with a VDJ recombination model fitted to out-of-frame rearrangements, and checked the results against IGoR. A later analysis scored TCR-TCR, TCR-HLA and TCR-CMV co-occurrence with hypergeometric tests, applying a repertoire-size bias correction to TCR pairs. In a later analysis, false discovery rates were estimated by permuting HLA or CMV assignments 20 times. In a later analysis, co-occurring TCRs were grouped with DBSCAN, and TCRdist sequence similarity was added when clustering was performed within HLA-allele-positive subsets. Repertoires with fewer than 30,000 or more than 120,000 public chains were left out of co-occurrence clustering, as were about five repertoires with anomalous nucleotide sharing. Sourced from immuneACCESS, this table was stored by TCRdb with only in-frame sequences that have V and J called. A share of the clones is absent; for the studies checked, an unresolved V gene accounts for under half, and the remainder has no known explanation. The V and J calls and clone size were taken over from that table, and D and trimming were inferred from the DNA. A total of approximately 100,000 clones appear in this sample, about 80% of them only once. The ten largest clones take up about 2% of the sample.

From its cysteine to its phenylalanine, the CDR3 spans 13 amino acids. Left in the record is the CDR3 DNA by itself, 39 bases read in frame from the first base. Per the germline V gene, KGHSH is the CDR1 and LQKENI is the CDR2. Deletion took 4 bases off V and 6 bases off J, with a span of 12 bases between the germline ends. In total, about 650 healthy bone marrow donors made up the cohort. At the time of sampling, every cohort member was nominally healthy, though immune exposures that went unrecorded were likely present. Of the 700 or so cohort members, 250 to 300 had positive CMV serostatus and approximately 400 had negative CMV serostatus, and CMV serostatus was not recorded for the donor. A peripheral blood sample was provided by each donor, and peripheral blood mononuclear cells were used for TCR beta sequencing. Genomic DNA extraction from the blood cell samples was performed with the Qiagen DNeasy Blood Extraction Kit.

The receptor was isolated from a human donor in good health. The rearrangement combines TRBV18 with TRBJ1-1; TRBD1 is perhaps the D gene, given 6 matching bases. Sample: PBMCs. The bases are TGTGCCAGCTCACGATCACAGGGAGCTGAAGCTTTCTTT. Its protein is CASSRSQGAEAFF.